This T cell receptor (beta chain) came from a study of blood T cell repertoires in COVID-19. For the study at large: T cells, B-cell-depleted T cells, or PBMCs provided the cDNA or gDNA that served as material.

Study processing details: Amplifying reference gene primers gave estimates of nucleated cell counts. The protocol was immunoSEQ multiplex PCR, while the TCRdb copy is restricted to in-frame clones and leaves out a portion. That table gives V, J and clone size, and the DNA gave D and trimming. The table shows more than 85,000 clones, with around 82% occurring only once. This receptor was identified in a human donor in a cohort sampled during active or convalescent COVID-19. The sequenced sample consisted of peripheral blood.

In DNA form, the CDR3 reads TGTGCCAGCAGTTACGCTAGCGGGACTACCGGGGAGCTGTTTTTT. This translates into CASSYASGTTGELFF. The chain couples TRBV6-2 or TRBV6-3 to TRBJ2-2; 9 positions agree with TRBD2. Trimming removed 2 bases from V and 5 bases from J; junction bases left unmatched: 3. From germline, CDR1 is MNHEY and CDR2 SVGEGT. The CDR3 is 15 amino acids.